This TCR beta chain was identified in a study of blood T cell repertoires in COVID-19. Authors' analysis steps: Reference gene primer amplification gave nucleated cell count estimates. Assay: immunoSEQ multiplex PCR; the TCRdb copy retains only in-frame clones and omits some. The D gene and trimming were derived from the DNA, and the V and J assignments and clone size from that table. The data hold 490,000 or so clones, with more than 75% observed a single time. Germline V gives CDR1 LGHNA, CDR2 YSLEER. V shed 4 bases and J 7 bases; nucleotides not matched to a gene: 6. The CDR3 loop spans 14 amino acids. Participants were placed into cohorts based on the clinical history they reported.

The sample comprised PBMCs or T cells enriched from blood (not recorded which). The sequence was collected from a woman in her thirties or forties who had recovered from COVID-19. The rearrangement uses TRBV4-3 and TRBJ2-1, with 8 positions matching TRBD1. Here the CDR3 DNA reads TGCGCCAGCAGCCGCAGGGGGCCACTAAATGAGCAGTTCTTC. The encoded protein is CASSRRGPLNEQFF.